A selection of T cell receptor beta chains follows, all from one sample in a study of identical twins. MiXCR, run by TCRdb on the 5' RACE reads, gives a single entry per CDR3 protein. The sample consists of about 300,000 distinct CDR3 sequences, 9% to 15% of them appearing once. These same records also appear under a second study, on yellow fever vaccine responses in identical twins.

Sequencing input: CD8+ T cells sorted from blood. The origin of the receptors is a woman between 18 and 29 years old in good health. Both conserved end residues are part of each CDR3. D genes are given only for firm matches. Size is stated for part of the rows, as once, few or many counts, or as a class when the clone is expanded.

j_call: TRBJ2-7
d_call: TRBD2
clone_size: few
v_call: TRBV5-6
cdr3_aa: CASSSGSGRSSYEQYF
cdr3_nt: TGTGCCAGCAGCTCCGGTAGCGGGAGAAGTTCCTACGAGCAGTACTTC

j_call: TRBJ2-3
d_call: TRBD2
clone_size: .
v_call: TRBV2
cdr3_aa: CASSSGGAFDTQYF
cdr3_nt: TGTGCCAGCAGTAGCGGGGGGGCGTTCGATACGCAGTATTTT

j_call: TRBJ1-2
d_call: .
clone_size: few
v_call: TRBV27
cdr3_aa: CASSFKGRDYGYTF
cdr3_nt: TGTGCCAGCAGTTTTAAGGGGCGGGACTATGGCTACACCTTC

j_call: TRBJ2-2
d_call: .
clone_size: many
v_call: TRBV2
cdr3_aa: CASSDQARAGTGELFF
cdr3_nt: TGTGCCAGCAGTGATCAGGCCCGGGCGGGCACCGGGGAGCTGTTTTTT

j_call: TRBJ2-1
d_call: .
clone_size: .
v_call: TRBV6-1
cdr3_aa: CASSPLGSPYNEQFF
cdr3_nt: TGTGCCAGCAGTCCCCTCGGTTCGCCCTACAATGAGCAGTTCTTC

j_call: TRBJ2-7
d_call: .
clone_size: .
v_call: TRBV18
cdr3_aa: CASSSRPAPYEQYF
cdr3_nt: TGTGCCAGCTCAAGCAGGCCCGCGCCCTACGAGCAGTACTTC

j_call: TRBJ2-1
d_call: .
clone_size: .
v_call: TRBV7-9
cdr3_aa: CASSLINGNEQFF
cdr3_nt: TGTGCCAGCAGCTTAATAAATGGGAATGAGCAGTTCTTC

j_call: TRBJ2-2
d_call: TRBD2
clone_size: .
v_call: TRBV6-1
cdr3_aa: CASSDGTSGENTGELFF
cdr3_nt: TGTGCCAGCAGTGACGGGACTAGCGGGGAGAACACCGGGGAGCTGTTTTTT

j_call: TRBJ2-1
d_call: .
clone_size: .
v_call: TRBV11-2
cdr3_aa: CASSLGTSREQFF
cdr3_nt: TGTGCCAGCAGCTTAGGGACGTCCCGTGAGCAGTTCTTC

j_call: TRBJ2-1
d_call: .
clone_size: few
v_call: TRBV11-3
cdr3_aa: CASSSRHYPSYNEQFF
cdr3_nt: TGTGCCAGCAGCTCCAGACATTACCCATCCTACAATGAGCAGTTCTTC

j_call: TRBJ2-1
d_call: .
clone_size: .
v_call: TRBV12-3/TRBV12-4
cdr3_aa: CASSLRGQQFF
cdr3_nt: TGTGCCAGCAGTTTACGGGGTCAGCAGTTCTTC

j_call: TRBJ2-1
d_call: .
clone_size: .
v_call: TRBV2
cdr3_aa: CASSGGPISYNEQFF
cdr3_nt: TGTGCCAGCAGTGGCGGACCCATTTCCTACAATGAGCAGTTCTTC

j_call: TRBJ2-5
d_call: TRBD1
clone_size: .
v_call: TRBV7-9
cdr3_aa: CASQDRGRETQYF
cdr3_nt: TGTGCCAGCCAGGACAGGGGGAGAGAGACCCAGTACTTC

j_call: TRBJ2-1
d_call: TRBD1
clone_size: .
v_call: TRBV11-2
cdr3_aa: CASSARQGEGDYEQFF
cdr3_nt: TGTGCCAGCAGCGCCCGACAGGGGGAGGGGGACTATGAGCAGTTCTTC

j_call: TRBJ2-2
d_call: .
clone_size: few
v_call: TRBV9
cdr3_aa: CASSAYTTGELFF
cdr3_nt: TGTGCCAGCAGCGCCTATACCACCGGGGAGCTGTTTTTT

j_call: TRBJ2-7
d_call: .
clone_size: .
v_call: TRBV16
cdr3_aa: CASSQSPDSSSDEQYF
cdr3_nt: TGTGCCAGCAGCCAATCCCCGGACAGTTCGAGTGACGAGCAGTACTTC

j_call: TRBJ2-4
d_call: TRBD1
clone_size: few
v_call: TRBV7-6
cdr3_aa: CASSSGQDVAKNIQYF
cdr3_nt: TGTGCCAGCAGCTCAGGACAGGATGTAGCCAAAAACATTCAGTACTTC

j_call: TRBJ2-7
d_call: .
clone_size: .
v_call: TRBV6-6
cdr3_aa: CASGGITSEQYF
cdr3_nt: TGTGCCAGCGGGGGGATCACATCCGAGCAGTACTTC

j_call: TRBJ2-3
d_call: .
clone_size: few
v_call: TRBV5-1
cdr3_aa: CASSYPGEGKSDTQYF
cdr3_nt: TGCGCCAGCAGCTACCCTGGCGAGGGAAAATCAGATACGCAGTATTTT

j_call: TRBJ2-3
d_call: TRBD2
clone_size: .
v_call: TRBV13
cdr3_aa: CASSFREAGADTQYF
cdr3_nt: TGTGCCAGCAGCTTTAGGGAAGCGGGAGCAGATACGCAGTATTTT

j_call: TRBJ2-1
d_call: TRBD1
clone_size: many
v_call: TRBV29-1
cdr3_aa: CSVEGPTGLDEQFF
cdr3_nt: TGCAGCGTTGAAGGACCGACAGGGCTCGATGAGCAGTTCTTC

j_call: TRBJ1-5
d_call: TRBD1
clone_size: .
v_call: TRBV5-6
cdr3_aa: CASSSGGARNQPQHF
cdr3_nt: TGTGCCAGCAGCTCAGGGGGCGCGCGCAATCAGCCCCAGCATTTT